This T cell receptor (beta chain) was obtained from a study of cytomegalovirus exposure and HLA in healthy donors. Researchers ran the PCR with 60 Vbeta and 13 Jbeta primers. Sequencing was performed with immunoSEQ multiplex PCR; in TCRdb, only in-frame clones are kept and a portion is missing. The listing records about 90,000 clones. Comments on this clone: The antigen is not known.

Donors likely had unrecorded immune exposures despite being nominally healthy when sampled. Germline V lookup: CDR1 MNHEY, CDR2 SVGAGI. The V and J ends lost 5 bases and 4 bases, in that order; junction bases with no gene match: 3. The CDR3 length is 15 residues. Whole-study findings and limits: Among CMV-associated TCR beta chains, most appeared HLA-restricted in a later analysis. Using a false discovery rate of 0.05, a later analysis showed that approximately 16,000 TCR beta sequences were associated with HLA alleles. TCR beta V- and J-gene trimming, according to a later analysis, was linked to a missense DCLRE1C variant.

The origin of this receptor is a woman in her twenties or thirties in good health and CMV-seronegative. The chain uses TRBV6-5 and TRBJ2-7, with 15 bases fitting TRBD2. Sequencing input: PBMCs. CDR3 protein: CASSTGTSGRYEQYF. CDR3 coding DNA: TGTGCCAGCAGTACCGGGACTAGCGGGAGGTACGAGCAGTACTTC.